The rows below give T cell receptor beta chains drawn from one sample of a study of cytomegalovirus exposure and HLA in healthy donors. The repertoire was sequenced with immunoSEQ multiplex PCR; TCRdb's copy has only in-frame clones and lacks some. The repertoire has 150,000 to 200,000 clones, about 81% of them found once; the top ten carry 0.95% to 1.5%. Sequencing used PBMCs. The receptor set was obtained from a woman aged 30 to 39 in good health and CMV-seronegative. The CDR3 runs from the conserved cysteine through the conserved F or W. D genes are given only for firm matches. Some rows mark clone size as missing; the rest say once, few, many or name a class of expanded clone.

clone size | J gene | V gene | D gene | CDR3 protein | CDR3 DNA
- | TRBJ1-4 | TRBV7-9 | - | CASSLAPATNEKLFF | TGTGCCAGCAGCTTAGCCCCTGCAACTAATGAAAAACTGTTTTTT
- | TRBJ1-5 | TRBV10-2 | - | CASSDWAGQPQHF | TGCGCCAGCAGTGATTGGGCAGGACAGCCCCAGCATTTT
- | TRBJ1-2 | TRBV5-1 | - | CASSLNSYGYTF | TGCGCCAGCAGCTTGAATAGCTATGGCTACACCTTC
- | TRBJ1-1 | TRBV28 | - | CATRTSPGSQTNTEAFF | TGTGCCACCCGAACTTCCCCAGGCAGTCAGACGAACACTGAAGCTTTCTTT
few | TRBJ1-3 | TRBV6-5 | - | CASRLARGSGNTIYF | TGTGCCAGCAGGCTCGCTAGGGGTTCTGGAAACACCATATATTTT
- | TRBJ2-7 | TRBV5-4 | TRBD1 | CASSSRTGRYEQYF | TGTGCCAGCAGCTCCCGGACAGGGCGATACGAGCAGTACTTC
- | TRBJ2-2 | TRBV5-4 | TRBD2 | CASSLELAGDAGELFF | TGTGCCAGCAGCTTGGAACTAGCGGGAGACGCCGGGGAGCTGTTTTTT
- | TRBJ2-1 | TRBV6-6 | TRBD2 | CASSRSGSSYNEQFF | TGTGCCAGCAGTCGTAGCGGGAGCTCCTACAATGAGCAGTTCTTC
- | TRBJ1-1 | TRBV28 | TRBD1 | CASSVTGGKSGTEAFF | TGTGCCAGCAGTGTAACAGGGGGCAAGTCGGGCACTGAAGCTTTCTTT
- | TRBJ2-7 | TRBV30 | - | CAWSSHEQYF | TGTGCCTGGAGTTCTCACGAGCAGTACTTC
- | TRBJ2-5 | TRBV28 | - | CASSLRVAAMKTQYF | TGTGCCAGCAGTTTAAGAGTAGCGGCGATGAAGACCCAGTACTTC
- | TRBJ1-3 | TRBV30 | TRBD1 | CAWSGQGFSGNTIYF | TGTGCCTGGAGTGGACAGGGTTTCTCTGGAAACACCATATATTTT
- | TRBJ2-1 | TRBV7-3 | - | CASSLSGDNEQFF | TGTGCCAGCAGCTTAAGCGGGGACAATGAGCAGTTCTTC
- | TRBJ2-5 | TRBV2 | - | CASSVGRSGETQYF | TGTGCCAGCAGTGTAGGACGGTCGGGGGAGACCCAGTACTTC
- | TRBJ1-3 | TRBV15 | - | CASRSTPGNTIYF | TGTGCCTCAAGAAGTACACCTGGAAACACCATATATTTT
- | TRBJ1-5 | TRBV10-3 | TRBD1 | CAISEWGTGVVGNQPQHF | TGTGCCATCAGTGAGTGGGGGACAGGGGTGGTCGGCAATCAGCCCCAGCATTTT
many | TRBJ1-1 | TRBV14 | - | CASSPSGGLATEAFF | TGTGCCAGCAGCCCCTCGGGAGGGTTGGCCACTGAAGCTTTCTTT
few | TRBJ1-5 | TRBV7-9 | - | CASSPRRGQPQHF | TGTGCCAGCAGCCCTAGAAGGGGTCAGCCCCAGCATTTT
- | TRBJ2-7 | TRBV5-1 | TRBD1 | CASSLQGAYEQYF | TGCGCCAGCAGTCTACAGGGGGCCTACGAGCAGTACTTC
- | TRBJ2-1 | TRBV5-1 | - | CASSPRGIRSYNEQFF | TGCGCCAGCAGCCCGCGTGGTATTCGATCGTACAATGAGCAGTTCTTC
few | TRBJ2-5 | TRBV10-3 | TRBD2 | CAIRGAGAGVSAETQYF | TGTGCCATCAGGGGGGCGGGAGCGGGAGTGTCGGCGGAGACCCAGTACTTC
- | TRBJ1-6 | TRBV5-1 | TRBD1 | CASSLDQGVNSPLHF | TGCGCCAGCAGCTTGGATCAGGGGGTGAATTCACCCCTCCACTTT
- | TRBJ1-3 | TRBV28 | - | CASSSGQPNVYF | TGTGCCAGCAGTTCCGGACAGCCCAACGTATATTTT
once | TRBJ1-5 | TRBV28 | - | CASSLGLLLQSQPQHF | TGTGCCAGCAGTTTGGGACTATTACTACAAAGTCAGCCCCAGCATTTT
- | TRBJ2-2 | TRBV5-1 | TRBD1 | CASYGPRGLGGELFF | TGCGCCAGCTATGGCCCCAGGGGGCTGGGCGGGGAGCTGTTTTTT
- | TRBJ2-7 | TRBV7-9 | TRBD2 | CASSPRGSGVYEQYF | TGTGCCAGCAGCCCCCGGGGTAGCGGGGTTTACGAGCAGTACTTC
many | TRBJ2-1 | TRBV6-1 | - | CASGPGFGNEQFF | TGTGCCAGCGGCCCAGGGTTTGGAAATGAGCAGTTCTTC
- | TRBJ2-4 | TRBV7-9 | - | CASSFSGQSRIQYF | TGTGCCAGCAGCTTCTCTGGACAGTCGCGCATTCAGTACTTC
- | TRBJ2-2 | TRBV6-1 | TRBD1 | CASSTGTGDTGELFF | TGTGCCAGCAGTACCGGGACAGGGGATACCGGGGAGCTGTTTTTT
- | TRBJ2-5 | TRBV12-5 | TRBD2 | CASGLVPTSGAAGTQYF | TGTGCTAGTGGTTTGGTCCCGACTAGCGGGGCCGCTGGGACCCAGTACTTC
- | TRBJ2-2 | TRBV5-1 | - | CAIPGRYTGELFF | TGCGCCATCCCAGGGAGGTACACCGGGGAGCTGTTTTTT
few | TRBJ2-7 | TRBV10-3 | TRBD1 | CASLTGTLSYEQYF | TGTGCCAGCCTGACAGGGACGCTGTCCTACGAGCAGTACTTC
- | TRBJ1-5 | TRBV9 | - | CASSRGGGRGNQPQHF | TGTGCCAGCAGCCGAGGTGGGGGCAGAGGCAATCAGCCCCAGCATTTT
- | TRBJ1-6 | TRBV6-1 | - | CASIPVYNSPLHF | TGTGCCAGCATTCCAGTCTATAATTCACCCCTCCACTTT
- | TRBJ2-7 | TRBV28 | TRBD2 | CASSPSGGDEQYF | TGTGCCAGCAGCCCTAGCGGGGGGGACGAGCAGTACTTC
- | TRBJ2-1 | TRBV30 | TRBD2 | CAWKAGYSIYNEQFF | TGTGCCTGGAAAGCGGGGTACAGTATTTACAATGAGCAGTTCTTC
once | TRBJ2-5 | TRBV15 | - | CATSGPRVGEAETQYF | TGTGCCACCAGCGGACCCAGGGTAGGTGAGGCAGAGACCCAGTACTTC
once | TRBJ2-6 | TRBV5-1 | - | CASSPPTGVTGANVLTF | TGCGCCAGCAGCCCTCCGACAGGCGTCACAGGGGCCAACGTCCTGACTTTC
- | TRBJ1-5 | TRBV19 | - | CASSTTTRSGNQPQHF | TGTGCCAGTAGTACCACGACTAGGAGTGGCAATCAGCCCCAGCATTTT
- | TRBJ2-7 | TRBV30 | TRBD1 | CAWSLTGGYSYEQYF | TGTGCCTGGAGCTTGACAGGGGGGTACTCCTACGAGCAGTACTTC
- | TRBJ2-2 | TRBV5-4 | - | CASSPGDRLNTGELFF | TGTGCCAGCAGCCCGGGGGACAGACTTAACACCGGGGAGCTGTTTTTT
- | TRBJ2-3 | TRBV7-3 | TRBD2 | CASRGLGTDTQYF | TGTGCCAGCAGAGGACTAGGCACAGATACGCAGTATTTT
- | TRBJ2-3 | TRBV27 | - | CASSRRDTDTQYF | TGTGCCAGCAGCCGCCGGGACACAGATACGCAGTATTTT